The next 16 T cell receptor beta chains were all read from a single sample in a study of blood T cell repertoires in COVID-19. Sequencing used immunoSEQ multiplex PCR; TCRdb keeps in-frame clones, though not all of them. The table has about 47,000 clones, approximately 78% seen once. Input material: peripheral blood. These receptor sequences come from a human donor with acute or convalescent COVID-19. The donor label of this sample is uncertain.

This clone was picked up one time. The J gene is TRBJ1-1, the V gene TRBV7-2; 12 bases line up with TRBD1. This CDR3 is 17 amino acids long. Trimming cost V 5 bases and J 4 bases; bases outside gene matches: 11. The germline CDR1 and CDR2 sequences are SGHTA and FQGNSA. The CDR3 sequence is CASSLRDRGRGSTEAFF. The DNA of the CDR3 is TGTGCCAGCAGCCTCCGGGACAGGGGGCGCGGAAGCACTGAAGCTTTCTTT.

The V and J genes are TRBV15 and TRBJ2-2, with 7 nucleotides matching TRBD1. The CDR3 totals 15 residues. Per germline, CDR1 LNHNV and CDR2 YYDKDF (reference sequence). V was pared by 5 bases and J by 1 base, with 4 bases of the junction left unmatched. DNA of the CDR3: TGTGCCACCAGCCCCGACAGGGTGAACACCGGGGAGCTGTTTTTT. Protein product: CATSPDRVNTGELFF.

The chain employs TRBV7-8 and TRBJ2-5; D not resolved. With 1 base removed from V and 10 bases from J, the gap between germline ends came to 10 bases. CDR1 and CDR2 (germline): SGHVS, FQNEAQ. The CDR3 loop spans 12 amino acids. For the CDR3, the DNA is TGTGCCAGCAGCTTAGTTATGCGGAGCCAGTACTTC. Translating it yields CASSLVMRSQYF.

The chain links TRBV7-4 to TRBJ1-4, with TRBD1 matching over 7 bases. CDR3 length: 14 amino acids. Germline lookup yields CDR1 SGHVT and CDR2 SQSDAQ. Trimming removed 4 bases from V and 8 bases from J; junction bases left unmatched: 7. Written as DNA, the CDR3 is TGTGCCAGCAGCTCAGGACAGGTTAGAGAAAAACTGTTTTTT. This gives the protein CASSSGQVREKLFF.

CDR3 nucleotides: TGCGCCAGCAGTCGAGGCAGGGGCAAAAGTCAGCCCCAGCATTTT. Its protein is CASSRGRGKSQPQHF. The chain links TRBV23-1 to TRBJ1-5; D possibly corresponds to TRBD1 (6 bases). TRBV23-1 is assigned to the ORF class and has an uncertain function. V was pared by 4 bases and J by 6 bases, with 16 bases between. The CDR3 is 15 residues long.

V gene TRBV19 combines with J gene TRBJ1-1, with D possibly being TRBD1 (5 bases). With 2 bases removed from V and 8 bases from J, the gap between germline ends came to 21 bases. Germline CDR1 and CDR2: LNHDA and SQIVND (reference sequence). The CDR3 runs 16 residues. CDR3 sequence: CASSIFPRGGAEEAFF. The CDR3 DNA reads TGTGCCAGTAGTATATTCCCCCGCGGCGGGGCGGAGGAAGCTTTCTTT.

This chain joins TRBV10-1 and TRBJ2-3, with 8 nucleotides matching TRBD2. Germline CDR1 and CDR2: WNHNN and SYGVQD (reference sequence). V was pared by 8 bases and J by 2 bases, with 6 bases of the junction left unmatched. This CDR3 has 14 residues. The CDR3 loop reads CASSRGGNTDTQYF. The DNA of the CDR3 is TGCGCCAGCTCCCGCGGGGGGAACACAGATACGCAGTATTTT.

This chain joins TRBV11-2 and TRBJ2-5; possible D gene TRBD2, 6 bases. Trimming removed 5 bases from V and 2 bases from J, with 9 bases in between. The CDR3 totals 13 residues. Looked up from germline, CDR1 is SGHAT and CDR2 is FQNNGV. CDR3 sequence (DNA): TGTGCCAGCAGCGCGGGACTGCAAGAGACCCAGTACTTC. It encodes CASSAGLQETQYF.

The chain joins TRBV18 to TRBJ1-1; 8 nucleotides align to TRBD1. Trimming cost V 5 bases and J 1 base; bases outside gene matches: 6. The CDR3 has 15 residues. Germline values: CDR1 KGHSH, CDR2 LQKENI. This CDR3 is CASSATGTGNTEAFF. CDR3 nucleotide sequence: TGTGCCAGCTCAGCCACCGGGACAGGGAACACTGAAGCTTTCTTT.

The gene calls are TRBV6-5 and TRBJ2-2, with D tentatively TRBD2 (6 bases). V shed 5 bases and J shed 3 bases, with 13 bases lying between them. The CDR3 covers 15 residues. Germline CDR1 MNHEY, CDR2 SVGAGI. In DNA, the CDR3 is TGTGCCAGCAGTACCGGACGGGGGTACACCGGGGAGCTGTTTTTT. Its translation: CASSTGRGYTGELFF.

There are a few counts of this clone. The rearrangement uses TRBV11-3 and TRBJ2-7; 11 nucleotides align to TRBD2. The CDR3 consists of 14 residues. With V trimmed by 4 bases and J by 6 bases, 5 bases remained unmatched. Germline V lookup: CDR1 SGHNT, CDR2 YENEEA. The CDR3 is CASSYSGGGAEQYF. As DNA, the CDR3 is TGTGCCAGCAGCTATAGCGGGGGGGGTGCCGAGCAGTACTTC.

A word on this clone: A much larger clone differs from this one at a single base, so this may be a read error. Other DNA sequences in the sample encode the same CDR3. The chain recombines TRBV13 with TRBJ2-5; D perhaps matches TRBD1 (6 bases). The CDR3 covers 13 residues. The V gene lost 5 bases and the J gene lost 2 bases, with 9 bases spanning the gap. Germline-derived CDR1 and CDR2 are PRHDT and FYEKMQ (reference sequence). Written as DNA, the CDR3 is TGTGCCAGCAGCCGGGGACAACAAGAGACCCAGTACTTC. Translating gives CASSRGQQETQYF. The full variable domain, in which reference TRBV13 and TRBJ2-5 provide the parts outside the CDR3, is AAGVIQSPRHLIKEKRETATLKCYPIPRHDTVYWYQQGPGQDPQFLISFYEKMQSDKGSIPDRFSAQQFSDYHSELNMSSLELGDSALYFCASSRGQQETQYFGPGTRLLVL.

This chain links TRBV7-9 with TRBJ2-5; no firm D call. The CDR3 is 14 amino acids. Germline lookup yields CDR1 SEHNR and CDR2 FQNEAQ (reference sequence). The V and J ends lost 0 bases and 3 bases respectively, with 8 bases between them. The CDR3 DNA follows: TGTGCCAGCAGCTTAGCGGGCAGTGAAGAGACCCAGTACTTC. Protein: CASSLAGSEETQYF.

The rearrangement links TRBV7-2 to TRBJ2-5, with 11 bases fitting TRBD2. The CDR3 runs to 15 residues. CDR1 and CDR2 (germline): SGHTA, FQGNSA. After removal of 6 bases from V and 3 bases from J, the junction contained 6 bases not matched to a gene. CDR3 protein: CASRPPGLAEETQYF. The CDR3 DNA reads TGTGCCAGCAGACCCCCGGGACTAGCGGAAGAGACCCAGTACTTC.

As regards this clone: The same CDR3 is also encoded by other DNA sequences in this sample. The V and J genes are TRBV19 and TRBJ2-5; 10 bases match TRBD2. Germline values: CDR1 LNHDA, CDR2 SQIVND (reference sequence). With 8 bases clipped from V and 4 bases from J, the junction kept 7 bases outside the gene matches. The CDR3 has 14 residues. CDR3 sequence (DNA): TGTGCCAGTTCTCTAGCGGGGGCAGGAGAGACCCAGTACTTC. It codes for CASSLAGAGETQYF.

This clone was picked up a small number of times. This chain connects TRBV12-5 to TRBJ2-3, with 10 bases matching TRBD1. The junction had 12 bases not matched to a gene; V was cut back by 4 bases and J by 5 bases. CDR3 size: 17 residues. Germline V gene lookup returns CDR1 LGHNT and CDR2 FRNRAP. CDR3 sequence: CASGSTRDRGVRDTQYF. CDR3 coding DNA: TGTGCTAGTGGTTCCACCCGGGACAGGGGAGTCCGAGATACGCAGTATTTT.